This TCR beta chain was sequenced during a study of blood T cell repertoires in COVID-19. Study at large: Sites across the United States, Italy and Spain contributed samples from acute and convalescent COVID-19. The cDNA or gDNA used as material had been derived from T cells, B-cell-depleted T cells, or PBMCs.

The method was immunoSEQ multiplex PCR; TCRdb's version includes in-frame clones alone and lacks a portion of them. This table has about 270,000 clones, around 86% appearing once. The CDR3 totals 15 residues. Germline-derived CDR1 and CDR2 are MNHEY and SVGAGI. V was pared by 7 bases and J by 10 bases, with 20 bases between. This receptor was taken from a man aged 45 to 65 with acute or convalescent COVID-19. V usage is TRBV6-5 and J usage is TRBJ1-6; D call uncertain. Specimen: peripheral blood. DNA of the CDR3: TGTGCCAGCAACACATACTATGGGAGGCAGTCACCCCTCCACTTT. Translation: CASNTYYGRQSPLHF.